One and the same sample provided the 6 T cell receptor beta chains below, sequenced in a study of CD8+CD57+ T cells in acquired aplastic anemia. Profiling of TCR beta VDJ combinations and CDR3 sequences used genomic DNA as template. TCRdb called the reads again in MiXCR, with one record for every CDR3 protein. Here the sample spans 300,000 or so distinct CDR3 sequences, 50% to 65% being singletons. Previously, flow cytometry had revealed CD8+CD57+ cell expansion in the patients chosen for sequencing. Material for sequencing was sorted CD4+, CD8+, or CD8+CD57+ T cells (not recorded which) from PBMCs. Every receptor here comes from a human donor with aplastic anemia.

The chain has TRBV30 and TRBJ1-6, with D uncertain. Germline V gene data show CDR1 as GTSNPN and CDR2 as SVGIG (reference sequence). The CDR3 sequence is 17 residues long. With 1 base removed from V and 1 base from J, the gap between germline ends came to 14 bases. The CDR3 DNA follows: TGTGCCTGGAGTGGTTCTTCTGTTCCGTCCTATAATTCACCCCTCCACTTT. This codes for CAWSGSSVPSYNSPLHF.

The chain uses TRBV20-1 and TRBJ1-6; 7 nucleotides match TRBD1. V shed 4 bases and J 8 bases; nucleotides not matched to a gene: 11. This CDR3 has 15 amino acids. CDR1 is DFQATT, CDR2 SNEGSKA, per germline (reference sequence). As DNA, the CDR3 is TGCAGTGCTACCCCCGGGACAGAGGGGTATTCACCCCTCCACTTT. Translation: CSATPGTEGYSPLHF.

The rearrangement uses TRBV19 and TRBJ1-2; 7 nucleotides align to TRBD1. The CDR3 is 14 residues long. J lost 0 bases, V lost 6 bases, and 4 bases had no gene match. Germline V gene data show CDR1 as LNHDA and CDR2 as SQIVND (reference sequence). CDR3 loop: CASRRTGSNYGYTF. CDR3 bases: TGTGCCAGTAGAAGGACAGGCTCTAACTATGGCTACACCTTC.

The rearrangement joins TRBV7-2 to TRBJ2-7; D is ambiguous. CDR1 and CDR2 (germline): SGHTA, FQGNSA. The germline V and J ends were trimmed by 5 bases and 2 bases, with 7 bases remaining between them. The CDR3 runs 12 residues. The CDR3 is CASSRGPYEQYF. DNA for the CDR3: TGTGCCAGCAGCCGTGGACCCTACGAGCAGTACTTC. Complete variable domain (other parts from reference TRBV7-2 and TRBJ2-7): GAGVSQSPSNKVTEKGKDVELRCDPISGHTALYWYRQSLGQGLEFLIYFQGNSAPDKSGLPSDRFSAERTGGSVSTLTIQRTQQEDSAVYLCASSRGPYEQYFGPGTRLTVT.

In its sample, this clonotype was seen many times. This chain connects TRBV6-6 to TRBJ1-3; maybe TRBD1 (5 bases). V was shortened by 7 bases and J by 3 bases, with 19 bases between the two germline ends. Germline CDR1 reads MNHNY; CDR2 reads SVGAGI (reference sequence). This CDR3 contains 16 residues. The CDR3 coding sequence is TGTGCCAGCACCTACTCAGGGACGGCAGATGGAAACACCATATATTTT. Its translation is CASTYSGTADGNTIYF.

This clonotype occurred many times. The V call is TRBV7-3, the J call TRBJ2-3, with a tentative D call TRBD1 (5 bases). The CDR3 sequence is 14 residues long. Germline CDR1 and CDR2: SGHTA and FQGTGA. Between the trimmed V and J ends, which lost 4 bases and 6 bases, there was a span of 14 bases. The CDR3 spells CASSSGLPGDTQYF. CDR3 nucleotide sequence: TGTGCCAGCAGCTCCGGGTTACCAGGGGATACGCAGTATTTT.